The entry below describes one TCR beta chain. This record comes from a study of blood T cell repertoires in COVID-19. CDR3 length: 15 residues. The V end was cut by 3 bases, the J end by 2 bases, with 13 bases between. From germline, CDR1 is LNHDA and CDR2 SQIVND (reference sequence). Sequencing used immunoSEQ multiplex PCR; TCRdb keeps in-frame clones, though not all of them. The sample includes 150,000 to 200,000 clones, 89% of them seen just once. Sequences were obtained from PBMCs or T cells enriched from blood (not recorded which). The receptor was derived from a woman aged 18-29 years who had recovered from COVID-19. This rearrangement joins TRBV19 to TRBJ1-1; D is unresolved. CDR3 coding DNA: TGTGCCAGTAGTATCTCGGCGGGTGGAAACACTGAAGCTTTCTTT. Amino acids: CASSISAGGNTEAFF. The whole variable domain, filled in from reference TRBV19 and TRBJ1-1, reads DGGITQSPKYLFRKEGQNVTLSCEQNLNHDAMYWYRQDPGQGLRLIYYSQIVNDFQKGDIAEGYSVSREKKESFPLTVTSAQKNPTAFYLCASSISAGGNTEAFFGQGTRLTVV.